This TCR beta chain was sequenced during a study of blood T cell repertoires in COVID-19. Study information: Sites in the United States, Italy and Spain provided acute and convalescent COVID-19 samples. Nucleic acid was either cDNA or gDNA, and it came from T cells, B-cell-depleted T cells, or PBMCs.

In the authors' workflow: Amplification from reference gene primers served as the basis for estimated nucleated cell counts. Only in-frame clones appear in the TCRdb table, and some are missing; sequencing was by immunoSEQ multiplex PCR. Clonal size and the V and J genes are those of that table, whereas D and trimming came from the DNA. This sample yields fewer than 120,000 clones, of which about four fifths are seen a single time; 16% belongs to the top ten. Specimen: peripheral blood. The receptor was isolated from a woman aged 55-69 years with acute or convalescent COVID-19.

In DNA form, the CDR3 reads TGCGCCAGCAGCCAAGAAAGGCCCGGGGACTCTGGCTACACCTTC. This codes for CASSQERPGDSGYTF. V gene TRBV4-1 combines with J gene TRBJ1-2; possible D gene TRBD1, 5 bases. Trimming shortened V by 0 bases and J by 7 bases, and 15 bases separated the two germline ends. Germline CDR1 MGHRA, CDR2 YSYEKL. CDR3 length: 15 residues.